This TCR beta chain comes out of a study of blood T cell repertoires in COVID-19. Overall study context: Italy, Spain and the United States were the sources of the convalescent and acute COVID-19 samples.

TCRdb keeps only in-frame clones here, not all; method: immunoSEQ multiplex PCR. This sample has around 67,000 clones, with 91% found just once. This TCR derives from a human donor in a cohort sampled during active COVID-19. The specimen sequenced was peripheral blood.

CDR3 nucleotides: TGCGCCAGCAGCCAGGTTGAAACAGAAAAACTGTTTTTT. Amino acid sequence: CASSQVETEKLFF. This chain links TRBV4-1 with TRBJ1-4, with D hard to call. V gave up 3 bases and J gave up 8 bases, with 10 bases separating them. Germline CDR1 MGHRA, CDR2 YSYEKL. The CDR3 is 13 residues long.